The subject of this entry is one T cell receptor beta chain. The antigen it recognizes is unknown. Base qualities are not at hand, and no much larger clone is one base apart. The germline V gene provides CDR1 LGHNA and CDR2 YNFKEQ. Counted from cysteine to phenylalanine, this CDR3 has 15 amino acids. The kept DNA is CDR3 alone, 45 bases in frame from the first base. V and J lose 2 bases and 0 bases, and a span of 8 bases separates them. The library was made by 5' RACE. These reads were obtained on an Illumina HiSeq 2500. A second roughly 6 to 11 cycle PCR used a sample-barcoded 5' primer and a J-beta primer mix. Each TCR beta cDNA molecule received a unique molecular identifier from a template-switch 5' adaptor carrying 12 random nucleotides. Each sample yielded at least 3 million CDR3-containing paired-end reads. All of the RNA was converted into first-strand cDNA using the Mint cDNA synthesis kit, with a TRBC-specific oligonucleotide serving as the primer. Following uracil-DNA glycosylase treatment, all cDNA underwent a first 18-cycle PCR with the universal primers M1SS and BC2_uni_R. The study's own analysis went as follows. For normalization, 1 million high-quality reads, each with a distinct molecular identifier, were randomly selected from each sample. Instead of being binned into consensus sequences, reads with shared molecular identifiers were discarded. MiTCR, run with a Q25 quality threshold and the strictest error-elimination algorithm, handled CDR3 identification, clonotype clustering and error correction. A nonparametric unseen species model with Euler transformation was used to estimate a lower bound on total TCR beta diversity. Through fastp at Q25 and MiXCR, TCRdb rebuilt clones from the public reads, retaining in-frame beta chains. Each CDR3 protein gets just one entry, which takes the most common genes and DNA from the rows behind it. For this entry, the V and J calls and clone size follow TCRdb and not the study's own pipeline. Present in this sample are about 580,000 distinct CDR3 sequences, around 48% of which were seen just once. Around 23% of the sample goes to the ten largest clones.

This record comes from a study of blood T cells in healthy people across ages (dated by TCRdb to about 2015). Context from the whole study: In model experiments, template switching captured roughly one uniquely barcoded TCR beta cDNA molecule for every two T cells. The donors were divided into four age groups: young (average approximately 17 years), middle-aged (approximately 39), aged (approximately 64) and long-lived (roughly 86). For two donors (one aged 18 to 29 and one aged 80 or older), the study analyzed two additional independent replicas of 1 million unique cDNA reads from the same blood draw. To avoid experimental bias, donors of different ages were spread randomly across the sequencing lanes. Age-related changes in TCR beta repertoire diversity were measured in the study by deep sequencing normalized with unique cDNA molecular identifiers. Findings and caveats that apply to the study as a whole: Total diversity estimates from one million sequenced T cells were considered lower bounds and underestimates. The percentage of naive T cells measured by flow cytometry correlated strongly with observed TCR beta diversity. Observed TCR beta diversity per million T cells fell roughly linearly with age, and a significant reduction was already apparent by age roughly 40. The long-lived group showed more naive CD4+ T cells, fewer expanded clones and increased TCR diversity than the aged group, suggesting age selection. Because the CMV infection status of the donors was unknown, age-related changes in expanded clonotypes may potentially have been confounded. Bulk unsorted PBMC profiling prevented conclusive comparison of naive and antigen-experienced compartments.

Systemically healthy Caucasian individuals from Russia, some 40 in total and aged roughly 6 to 90 years, were included as donors. Around 9.8 milliliters of peripheral blood were collected from each donor into EDTA-treated Vacutainer tubes. Ficoll-Paque density-gradient centrifugation was used to isolate PBMCs, with at least 6 million obtained per sample. Total RNA, at least 5 micrograms per sample, was extracted from PBMCs with Trizol reagent. For every donor, an aliquot of PBMCs went through flow cytometry to measure the percentages of naive CD45RAhigh/CD27high T cells. The source material was blood. The sequence links TRBV4-2 to TRBJ1-3; the D gene lacks a confident call. The TCR originated in an older man in good health. CDR3 protein: CASSQPRTSGNTIYF. The nucleotides read TGTGCCAGCAGCCAACCCCGGACCTCTGGAAACACCATATATTTT.